The T cell receptor (beta chain) under discussion was sequenced for a study of T cell responses to AZD1222 COVID-19 vaccine. Sequenced by immunoSEQ multiplex PCR; TCRdb stores in-frame clones only, minus some. The sample contains about 140,000 clones, over 75% of which appear only once. CDR3 size: 18 residues. Germline loops: CDR1 ENHRY, CDR2 SYGVKD. Trimming took off 2 bases at V and 2 bases at J, with 18 bases between the two ends. Findings and limits, study-wide: Repertoire sampling happened only post peak T cell response. Unmutated variant regions are reportedly the target of nearly half of TCRs that are spike-specific. At study baseline, merely six AZD1222 recipients were seropositive. Females outnumbered males among donors, who were mostly white British; clonal diversity was possibly underestimated.

In regard to this clone: Its antigen is as yet unknown.

This clonotype was sampled from an adult who received the MenACWY meningococcal vaccine as a control. V usage is TRBV10-3 and J usage is TRBJ2-2; TRBD1 or TRBD2 may be the D gene (6 bases each). This material consisted of peripheral blood, taken 28 days after the second dose of the MenACWY control vaccine. The CDR3 region is CAISELFWGALNTGELFF. CDR3 DNA: TGTGCCATCAGTGAGCTTTTCTGGGGGGCGCTTAACACCGGGGAGCTGTTTTTT.